Sequencing of this TCR beta chain was carried out in a study of cytomegalovirus exposure and HLA in healthy donors. With 60 Vbeta and 13 Jbeta primers, the PCR was carried out. Libraries were prepared by immunoSEQ multiplex PCR; TCRdb keeps only in-frame clonotypes and omits some of them. This sample has under 200,000 clones, with over 60% found just once. In its sample, this clone was seen a few times. Germline V gene sequence: CDR1 SGHVS, CDR2 FQNEAQ. The trim removed 1 base at V and 12 bases at J, leaving 12 bases unmatched. This CDR3 contains 18 residues. This receptor was obtained from a man in his forties in good health and CMV-seronegative. The chain couples TRBV7-8 to TRBJ2-1; TRBD2 agrees at 16 bases. Sequencing was carried out using PBMCs. The chain's CDR3 is CASSLDFGTSGGAYGQFF. The DNA for the CDR3 is TGTGCCAGCAGCTTAGACTTTGGGACTAGCGGGGGGGCGTACGGGCAGTTCTTC.